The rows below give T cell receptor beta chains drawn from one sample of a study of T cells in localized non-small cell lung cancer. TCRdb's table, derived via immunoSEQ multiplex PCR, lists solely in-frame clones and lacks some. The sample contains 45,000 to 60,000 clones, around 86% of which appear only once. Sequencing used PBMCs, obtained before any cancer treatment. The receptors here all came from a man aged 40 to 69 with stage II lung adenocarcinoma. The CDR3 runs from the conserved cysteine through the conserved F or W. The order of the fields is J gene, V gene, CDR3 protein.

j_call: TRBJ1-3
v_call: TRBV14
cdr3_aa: CASSHPRGTSGNTIYF

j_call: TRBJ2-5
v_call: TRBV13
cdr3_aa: CASSPGSGETQYF

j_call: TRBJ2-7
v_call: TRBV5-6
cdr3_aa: CASSSGTSSYEQYF

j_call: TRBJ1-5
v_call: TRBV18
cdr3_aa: CASSRSSPKGQPQHF

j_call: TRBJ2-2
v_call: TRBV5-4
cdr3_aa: CASSLVGQDTGELFF

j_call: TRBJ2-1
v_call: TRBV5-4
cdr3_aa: CASSLAASATYNEQFF

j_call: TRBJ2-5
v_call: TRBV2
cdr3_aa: CASLAELQETQYF

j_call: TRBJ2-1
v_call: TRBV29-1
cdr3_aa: CSVGTAYNEQFF

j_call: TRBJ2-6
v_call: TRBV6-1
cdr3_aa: CATTSTVAGANVLTF

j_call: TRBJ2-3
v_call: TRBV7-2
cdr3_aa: CASSLVGQFTDTQYF

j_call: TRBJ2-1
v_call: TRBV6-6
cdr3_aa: CASSYSNTISSNEQFF

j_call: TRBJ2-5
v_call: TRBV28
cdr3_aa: CASSSWTGKVGETQYF

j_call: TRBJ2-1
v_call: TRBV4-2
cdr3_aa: CASSHLRGGSQDEQFF

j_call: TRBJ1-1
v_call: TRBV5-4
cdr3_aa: CASSSGNDRDHAAFF

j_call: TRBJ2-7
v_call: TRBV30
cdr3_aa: CASKGTGDYEQYF